This T cell receptor beta chain was documented in a study of T-cell memory formation after mild COVID-19. Study-wide context: Among the donors, TCR clusters were largely specific to each donor.

Broader study findings: What remained unconfirmed was the SARS-CoV-2 specificity of second-wave clones peaking on day 37.

Via MiXCR, TCRdb re-called the 5' RACE reads, giving one row per CDR3 protein. The sample lists roughly 350,000 distinct CDR3 sequences, approximately 29% occurring once. The V and J ends lost 6 bases and 6 bases respectively, with 14 bases between them. This CDR3 is built from 14 residues. This clonotype came up a few times. No antigen is known for it. The V call is TRBV12-3 or TRBV12-4, the J call TRBJ2-2; weak D call: TRBD1 (5 bases). The receptor was derived from an adult woman who had mild COVID-19 (a few samples of this study predate the infection). Cell type and time point are not known. The source material was PBMCs or a T cell subset sorted from them (not recorded which). The CDR3 nucleotides are TGTGCCAGCAGCTCCCTAAGGGGTGCCGGGGAGCTGTTTTTT. It is translated as CASSSLRGAGELFF.